This T cell receptor beta chain was profiled in a study of identical twins. This clonotype was picked up a small number of times. TCRdb redid the calling of the 5' RACE reads with MiXCR, one entry per CDR3 protein. The profile shows some 790,000 distinct CDR3 sequences, about 18% of them singletons. The data were also submitted as part of a second study, on T cells expressing NK-cell markers.

The specimen was PBMCs. The clonotype originates from a woman aged 18-29 years in good health.

CDR3 region: CASSKSGSGTDTQYF. CDR3 sequence (DNA): TGTGCCAGCAGCAAATCCGGGAGCGGCACAGATACGCAGTATTTT. This chain connects TRBV12-3 or TRBV12-4 to TRBJ2-3; tentative D call: TRBD2 (6 bases). The CDR3 consists of 15 residues. V lost 6 bases and J 1 base, leaving 14 bases between the germline ends.